The 15 T cell receptor beta chains below were found in one sample sequenced in a study of identical twins. In TCRdb, the 5' RACE reads were re-called with MiXCR into one record per CDR3 protein. Of 200,000 to 250,000 distinct CDR3 sequences in the sample, 6.5% to 8% were seen once. The same sample was also used in a study of T cells expressing NK-cell markers.

The sequenced sample was CD8+ T cells sorted from blood. Receptors were obtained from a woman in her late teens or twenties in good health.

This clonotype showed up just a few times. This chain uses TRBV7-2 with TRBJ2-3; 8 bases are a match to TRBD2. CDR1 SGHTA and CDR2 FQGNSA come from the germline V gene. V was pared by 4 bases and J by 0 bases, with 9 bases of the junction left unmatched. This CDR3 has 17 amino acids. The CDR3 region is CASSSKNGGASTDTQYF. The CDR3, as DNA: TGTGCCAGCAGCTCGAAAAACGGGGGGGCTAGCACAGATACGCAGTATTTT.

As regards this clonotype: It may be a read error: a sequence one base away is much more abundant. J is TRBJ2-1 and V is TRBV4-2; 8 nucleotides line up with TRBD2. The CDR3 has 18 amino acids. The germline V gene has CDR1 LGHNA and CDR2 YNFKEQ. In DNA form, the CDR3 reads TGTGCCAGCAGCCAAGAAGCTTACCGAGCGGGGGATTACAATGAGCAGTCCTTC. It translates to CASSQEAYRAGDYNEQSF.

This clonotype was picked up many times. This chain links TRBV7-9 with TRBJ2-2; D gene unclear. Per the germline V gene, CDR1 is SEHNR and CDR2 is FQNEAQ (reference sequence). Trimming removed 8 bases at V and 1 base at J, with 11 bases between. The CDR3 loop spans 14 amino acids. The DNA for the CDR3 is TGTGCCAGCTTGGGGTGGCGGAACACCGGGGAGCTGTTTTTT. Translating it yields CASLGWRNTGELFF.

This clonotype turned up a few times. The V call is TRBV6-2 or TRBV6-3, the J call TRBJ2-1; 11 nucleotides align to TRBD2. Germline lookup yields CDR1 MNHEY and CDR2 SVGEGT. The V segment lost 11 bases and the J segment 3 bases; nucleotides outside the gene matches: 15. This CDR3 has 17 residues. Written as DNA, the CDR3 is TGTGCCGGCCGGGAAACCCGACTAGCGGGGAACTACAATGAGCAGTTCTTC. Amino acid sequence: CAGRETRLAGNYNEQFF.

This clonotype appeared many times. The chain joins TRBV7-6 to TRBJ2-1; D is unresolved. The CDR3 is made up of 13 amino acids. V gave up 5 bases and J gave up 0 bases, with 5 bases separating them. The germline V gene encodes CDR1 SGHVS and CDR2 FNYEAQ. CDR3 coding DNA: TGTGCCAGCAGCGATTACTCCTACAATGAGCAGTTCTTC. Translated: CASSDYSYNEQFF.

This clonotype was seen only a few times. The genes are TRBV12-3 or TRBV12-4 and TRBJ1-1; D call uncertain. The CDR3 runs to 12 residues. With 6 bases removed from V and 4 bases from J, the gap between germline ends came to 9 bases. The CDR3, as DNA: TGTGCCAGCAGCCCCTCCGGCACTGAAGCTTTCTTT. Protein product: CASSPSGTEAFF.

This clonotype was counted ten times or more. The J gene is TRBJ2-2, the V gene TRBV9; tentatively, D is TRBD1 (6 bases). V was pared by 9 bases and J by 2 bases, with 14 bases between. This CDR3 comprises 14 residues. Germline V CDR1 and CDR2: SGDLS, YYNGEE. CDR3 protein: CAIPGTKNTGELFF. CDR3 bases: TGTGCCATACCCGGGACAAAAAACACCGGGGAGCTGTTTTTT.

This clonotype was counted at least ten times. V gene TRBV27 combines with J gene TRBJ1-1, with D tentatively TRBD1 (6 bases). Trimming cost V 3 bases and J 0 bases, with 11 bases left between them. The germline V gene encodes CDR1 MNHEY and CDR2 SMNVEV (reference sequence). This CDR3 is 15 amino acids long. The CDR3 reads CASSFSRGMNTEAFF. The CDR3 DNA is TGTGCCAGCAGTTTTTCCAGGGGCATGAACACTGAAGCTTTCTTT.

This clonotype was seen more than once but under ten times. The chain recombines TRBV12-3 or TRBV12-4 with TRBJ2-1; no reliable D call. V was clipped by 1 base and J by 7 bases, with 14 bases between them. This CDR3 region has 15 residues. CDR3 amino acids: CASSLGHFSRNEQFF. The CDR3 DNA is TGTGCCAGCAGTTTAGGCCACTTCTCGAGAAATGAGCAGTTCTTC.

There are many counts of this clonotype. This chain connects TRBV6-1 to TRBJ2-7, with a possible D match to TRBD1 (6 bases). The ends were cut back, 11 bases at V and 3 bases at J, with 11 bases in the middle. The CDR3 sequence is 11 residues long. Germline loops: CDR1 MNHNS, CDR2 SASEGT. The CDR3 DNA reads TGTGCCGGCACCAGGGGCTACGAGCAGTACTTC. Residues: CAGTRGYEQYF.

This clonotype appeared many times. The V gene is TRBV7-9, the J gene TRBJ1-1; D possibly corresponds to TRBD1 (5 bases). The germline gives CDR1 SEHNR, CDR2 FQNEAQ (reference sequence). V was shortened by 5 bases and J by 4 bases, with 17 bases between the two germline ends. The CDR3 totals 15 residues. The CDR3 spells CASSDGTGGSTEAFF. The CDR3 DNA follows: TGTGCCAGCAGCGACGGGACGGGCGGGAGCACTGAAGCTTTCTTT.

This clonotype occurred a few times. The rearrangement links TRBV6-2 or TRBV6-3 to TRBJ2-1; 9 nucleotides match TRBD2. This CDR3 region has 12 residues. Germline V CDR1 and CDR2: MNHEY, SVGEGT. CDR3 region: CAGGRAYNEQFF. The CDR3 DNA follows: TGTGCAGGCGGGAGGGCCTACAATGAGCAGTTCTTC.

The chain combines TRBV7-8 with TRBJ2-7; the D gene could be TRBD1 or TRBD2 (5 bases each). Trimming left V 5 bases short and J 4 bases short, with 18 bases between. The germline gives CDR1 SGHVS, CDR2 FQNEAQ. The CDR3 contains 15 residues. The CDR3 reads CASSQGHTGGYEQYF. The CDR3 bases are TGTGCCAGCAGCCAAGGACACACCGGCGGGTACGAGCAGTACTTC.

This rearrangement joins TRBV7-9 to TRBJ2-1, with TRBD1 as a possible D gene (5 bases). V lost 5 bases and J lost 11, with 19 bases in between. The CDR3 is 14 residues long. Germline V CDR1 and CDR2: SEHNR, FQNEAQ (reference sequence). The CDR3 DNA sequence: TGTGCCAGCAGCGACACGATTTCAGGGAAACAGCAGTTCTTC. This codes for CASSDTISGKQQFF.

This clonotype was counted at least ten times. V usage is TRBV5-6 and J usage is TRBJ2-7; 7 bases line up with TRBD1. V was clipped by 2 bases and J by 3 bases; unmatched bases: 14. This CDR3 has 17 residues. CDR1 is SGHDT, CDR2 YYEEEE, per germline. The CDR3 DNA reads as TGTGCCAGCAGCTTTTCGAGCGCCGGGACAGACCACTACGAGCAGTACTTC. Its protein is CASSFSSAGTDHYEQYF.